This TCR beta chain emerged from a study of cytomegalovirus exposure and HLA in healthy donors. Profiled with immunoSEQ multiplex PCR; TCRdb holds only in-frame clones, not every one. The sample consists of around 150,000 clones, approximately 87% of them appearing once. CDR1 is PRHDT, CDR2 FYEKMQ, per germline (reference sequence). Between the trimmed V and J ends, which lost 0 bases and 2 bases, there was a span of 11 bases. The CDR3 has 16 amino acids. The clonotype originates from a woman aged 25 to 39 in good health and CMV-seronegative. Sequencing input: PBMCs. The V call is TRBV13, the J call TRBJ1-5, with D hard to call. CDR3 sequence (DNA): TGTGCCAGCAGCTTAGGAGGGAAGGGTGGCAATCAGCCCCAGCATTTT. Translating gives CASSLGGKGGNQPQHF.